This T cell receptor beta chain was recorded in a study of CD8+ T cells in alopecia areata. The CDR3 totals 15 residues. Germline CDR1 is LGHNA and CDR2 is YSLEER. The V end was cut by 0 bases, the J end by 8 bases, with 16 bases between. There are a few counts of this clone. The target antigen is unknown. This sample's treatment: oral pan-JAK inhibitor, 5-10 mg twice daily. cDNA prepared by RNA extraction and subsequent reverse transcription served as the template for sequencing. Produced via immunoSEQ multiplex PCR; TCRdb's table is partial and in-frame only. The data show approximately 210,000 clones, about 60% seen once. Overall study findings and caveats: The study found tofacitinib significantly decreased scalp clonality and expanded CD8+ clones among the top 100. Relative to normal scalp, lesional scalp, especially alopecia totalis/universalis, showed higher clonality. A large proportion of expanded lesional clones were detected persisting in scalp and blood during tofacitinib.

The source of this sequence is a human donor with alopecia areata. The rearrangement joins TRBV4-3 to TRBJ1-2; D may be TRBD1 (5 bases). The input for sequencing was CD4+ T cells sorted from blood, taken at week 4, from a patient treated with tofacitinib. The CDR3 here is CASSQEGVGAGGYTF. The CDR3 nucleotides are TGCGCCAGCAGCCAAGAGGGGGTAGGCGCAGGGGGCTACACCTTC.